This record concerns one TCR beta chain sequence. TCRdb used MiXCR to reprocess the 5' RACE reads, holding one entry per CDR3 protein. The profile shows about 62,000 distinct CDR3 sequences, 7.5% to 10% of them singletons. The data derive from a study of early T cells in non-severe SARS-CoV-2 infection. With 4 bases clipped from V and 0 bases from J, the junction kept 8 bases outside the gene matches. This CDR3 contains 16 residues. Germline CDR1 is SGHVS and CDR2 is FNYEAQ. The chain is built from TRBV7-6 and TRBJ1-1; 7 bases are a match to TRBD1. The receptor's source is an adult who was a healthcare worker with PCR-confirmed SARS-CoV-2 infection or an uninfected control (not recorded which). The material sequenced was whole blood. The CDR3 loop reads CASSSRDSPMNTEAFF. The CDR3 coding sequence is TGTGCCAGCAGCTCCCGGGACAGTCCAATGAACACTGAAGCTTTCTTT.